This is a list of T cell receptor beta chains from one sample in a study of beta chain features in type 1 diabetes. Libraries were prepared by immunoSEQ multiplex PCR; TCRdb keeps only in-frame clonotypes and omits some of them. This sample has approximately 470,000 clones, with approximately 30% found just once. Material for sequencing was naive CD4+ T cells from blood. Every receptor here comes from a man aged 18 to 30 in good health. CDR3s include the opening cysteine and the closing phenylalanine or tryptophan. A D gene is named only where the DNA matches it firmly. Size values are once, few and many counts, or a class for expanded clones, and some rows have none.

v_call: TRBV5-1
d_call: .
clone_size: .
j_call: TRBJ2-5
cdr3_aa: CASSMPDSQETQYF
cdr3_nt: TGCGCCAGCAGCATGCCGGACAGTCAAGAGACCCAGTACTTC

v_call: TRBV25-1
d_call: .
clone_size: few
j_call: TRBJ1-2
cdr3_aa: CASSGQYSYGYTF
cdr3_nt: TGTGCCAGCAGTGGACAGTACTCTTATGGCTACACCTTC

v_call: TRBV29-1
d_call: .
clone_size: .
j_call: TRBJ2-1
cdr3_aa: CSVIRDTPYNEQFF
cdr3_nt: TGCAGCGTTATCCGGGACACCCCATACAATGAGCAGTTCTTC

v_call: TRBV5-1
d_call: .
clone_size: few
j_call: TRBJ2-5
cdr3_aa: CASSSGPETQYF
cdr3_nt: TGCGCCAGCAGCTCGGGGCCAGAGACCCAGTACTTC

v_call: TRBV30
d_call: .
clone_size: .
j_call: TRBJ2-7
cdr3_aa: CAWSMGHSPYEQYF
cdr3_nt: TGTGCCTGGAGTATGGGACATTCCCCCTACGAGCAGTACTTC

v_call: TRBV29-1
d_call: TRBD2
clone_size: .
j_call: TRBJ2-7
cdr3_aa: CSIRLAGSPYEQYF
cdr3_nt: TGCAGCATCAGACTAGCGGGATCCCCCTACGAGCAGTACTTC

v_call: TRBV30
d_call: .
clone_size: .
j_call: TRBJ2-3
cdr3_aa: CAWAVHAQAATQYF
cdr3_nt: TGTGCCTGGGCCGTCCACGCCCAGGCAGCTACGCAGTATTTT

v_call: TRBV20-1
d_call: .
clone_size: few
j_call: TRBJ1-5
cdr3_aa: CSADSQPQHF
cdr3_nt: TGCAGTGCGGATAGCCAGCCCCAGCATTTT

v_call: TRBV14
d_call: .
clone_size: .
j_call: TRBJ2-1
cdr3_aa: CASSPSRGDEQFF
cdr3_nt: TGTGCCAGCAGCCCTTCCAGGGGGGATGAGCAGTTCTTC

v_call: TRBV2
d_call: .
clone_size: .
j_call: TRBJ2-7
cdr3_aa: CASSADRTEQYF
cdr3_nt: TGTGCCAGCAGTGCCGACAGGACCGAGCAGTACTTC

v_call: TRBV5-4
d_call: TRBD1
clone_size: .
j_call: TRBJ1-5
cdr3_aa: CASSRDRGNQPQHF
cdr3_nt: TGTGCCAGCAGCCGCGACAGGGGCAATCAGCCCCAGCATTTT

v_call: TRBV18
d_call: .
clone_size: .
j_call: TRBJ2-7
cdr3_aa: CASSAFRAPGADEQYF
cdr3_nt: TGTGCCAGCTCAGCGTTCCGGGCCCCGGGGGCCGACGAGCAGTACTTC

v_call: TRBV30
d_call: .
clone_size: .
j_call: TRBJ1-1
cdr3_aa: CAWRSPGNTEAFF
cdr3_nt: TGTGCCTGGAGGTCCCCGGGGAACACTGAAGCTTTCTTT

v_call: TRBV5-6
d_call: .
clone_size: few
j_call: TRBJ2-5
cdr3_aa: CASSLVRMQETQYF
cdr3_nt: TGTGCCAGCAGTCTCGTCAGGATGCAAGAGACCCAGTACTTC

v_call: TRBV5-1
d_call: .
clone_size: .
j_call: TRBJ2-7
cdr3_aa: CASSLSSEREQYF
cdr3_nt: TGCGCCAGCAGCTTGAGTTCGGAAAGGGAGCAGTACTTC

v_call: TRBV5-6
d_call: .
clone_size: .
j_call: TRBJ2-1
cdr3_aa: CASSSYGEQFF
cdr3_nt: TGTGCCAGCAGCTCTTATGGTGAGCAGTTCTTC

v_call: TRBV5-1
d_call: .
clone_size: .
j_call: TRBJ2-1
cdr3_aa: CASSLVRLATGGEQFF
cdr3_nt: TGCGCCAGCAGCTTGGTGCGGCTAGCGACTGGCGGTGAGCAGTTCTTC

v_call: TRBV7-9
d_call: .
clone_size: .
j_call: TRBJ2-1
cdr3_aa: CASSWGGRDEQFF
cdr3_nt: TGTGCCAGCAGCTGGGGAGGTAGGGATGAGCAGTTCTTC

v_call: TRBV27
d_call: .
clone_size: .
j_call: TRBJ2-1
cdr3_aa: CASTHYRDLPDRFF
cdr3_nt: TGTGCCAGCACCCACTACCGGGACCTCCCGGATCGGTTCTTC

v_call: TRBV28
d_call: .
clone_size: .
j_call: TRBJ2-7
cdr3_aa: CASSDSYEQYF
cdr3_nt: TGTGCCAGCAGTGACAGCTACGAGCAGTACTTC

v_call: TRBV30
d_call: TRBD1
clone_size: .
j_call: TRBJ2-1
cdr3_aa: CAWSDRGLYNEQFF
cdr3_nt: TGTGCCTGGAGTGACAGGGGGCTTTACAATGAGCAGTTCTTC

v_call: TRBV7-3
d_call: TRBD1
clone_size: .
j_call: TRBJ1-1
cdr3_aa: CASSSTGGWSEAFF
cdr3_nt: TGTGCCAGCAGCTCGACAGGGGGATGGTCTGAAGCTTTCTTT

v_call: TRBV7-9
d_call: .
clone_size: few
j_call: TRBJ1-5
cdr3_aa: CASSLAGEGNQPQHF
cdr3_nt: TGTGCCAGCAGCTTGGCAGGCGAGGGCAATCAGCCCCAGCATTTT

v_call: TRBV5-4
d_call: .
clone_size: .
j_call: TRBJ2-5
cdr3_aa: CASSLDLETQYF
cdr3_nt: TGTGCCAGCAGCTTGGATCTGGAGACCCAGTACTTC

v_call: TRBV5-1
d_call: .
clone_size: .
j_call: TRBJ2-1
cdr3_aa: CASSLPSNEQFF
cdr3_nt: TGCGCCAGCAGCTTACCTAGCAATGAGCAGTTCTTC

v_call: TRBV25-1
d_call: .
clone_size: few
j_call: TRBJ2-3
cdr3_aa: CASRGGRGFTDTQYF
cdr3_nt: TGTGCCAGCAGGGGCGGCAGGGGCTTCACAGATACGCAGTATTTT

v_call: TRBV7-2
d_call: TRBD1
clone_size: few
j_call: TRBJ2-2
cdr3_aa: CASSPIRDRGTGELFF
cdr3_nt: TGTGCCAGCAGTCCCATCCGGGACAGGGGCACCGGGGAGCTGTTTTTT

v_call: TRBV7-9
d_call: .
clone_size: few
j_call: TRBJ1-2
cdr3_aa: CASSPSEGYTF
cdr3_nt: TGTGCCAGCAGCCCGAGTGAGGGCTACACCTTC

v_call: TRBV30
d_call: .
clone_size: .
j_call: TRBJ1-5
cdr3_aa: CAWSGRGNQPQHF
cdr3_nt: TGTGCCTGGAGTGGCCGGGGCAATCAGCCCCAGCATTTT

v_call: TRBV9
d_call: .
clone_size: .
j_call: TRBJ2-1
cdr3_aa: CASSVGLPRTNEQFF
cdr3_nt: TGTGCCAGCAGCGTAGGTCTCCCTCGGACCAATGAGCAGTTCTTC

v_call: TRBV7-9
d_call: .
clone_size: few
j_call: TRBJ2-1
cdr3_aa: CASSSPWGNNEQFF
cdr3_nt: TGTGCCAGCAGCTCCCCTTGGGGTAACAATGAGCAGTTCTTC

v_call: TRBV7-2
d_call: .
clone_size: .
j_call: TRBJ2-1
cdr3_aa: CASSLDTYNEQFF
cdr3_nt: TGTGCCAGCAGCCTCGACACCTACAATGAGCAGTTCTTC

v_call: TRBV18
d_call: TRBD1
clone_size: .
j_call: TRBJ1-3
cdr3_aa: CASSDRGNGNTIYF
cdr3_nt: TGTGCCAGCTCCGACAGGGGTAATGGAAACACCATATATTTT

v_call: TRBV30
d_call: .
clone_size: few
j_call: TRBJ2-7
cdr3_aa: CAWMGRGPWAYEQYF
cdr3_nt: TGTGCCTGGATGGGCAGGGGACCATGGGCCTACGAGCAGTACTTC

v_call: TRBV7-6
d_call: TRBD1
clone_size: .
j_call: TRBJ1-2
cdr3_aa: CASSVDRGLGGYTF
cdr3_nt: TGTGCCAGCAGCGTGGACAGGGGGCTTGGTGGCTACACCTTC

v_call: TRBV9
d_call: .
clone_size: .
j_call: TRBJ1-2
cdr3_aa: CASSVGQVLNYGYTF
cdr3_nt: TGTGCCAGCAGCGTAGGGCAGGTCCTCAACTATGGCTACACCTTC

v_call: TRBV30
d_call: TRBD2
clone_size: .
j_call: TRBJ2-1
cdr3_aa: CAWSAGRGRGYNEQFF
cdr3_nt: TGTGCCTGGAGTGCCGGGCGCGGGAGAGGGTACAATGAGCAGTTCTTC

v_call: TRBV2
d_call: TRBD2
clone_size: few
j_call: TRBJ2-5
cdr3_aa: CASSDTPGGETQYF
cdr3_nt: TGTGCCAGCAGTGATACACCCGGGGGGGAGACCCAGTACTTC

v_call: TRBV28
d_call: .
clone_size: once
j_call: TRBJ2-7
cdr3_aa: CASSLSQGIYEQYF
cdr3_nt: TGTGCCAGCAGTTTATCCCAGGGTATATACGAGCAGTACTTC

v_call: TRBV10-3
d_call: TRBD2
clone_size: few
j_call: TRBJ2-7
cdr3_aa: CAIRTAGAMYEQYF
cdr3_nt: TGTGCCATCAGGACAGCGGGAGCGATGTACGAGCAGTACTTC

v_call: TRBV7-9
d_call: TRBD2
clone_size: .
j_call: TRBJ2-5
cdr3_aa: CAGLAEETQYF
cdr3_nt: TGTGCCGGACTAGCGGAAGAGACCCAGTACTTC

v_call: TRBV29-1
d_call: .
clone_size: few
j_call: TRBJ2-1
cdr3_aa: CSIRTEANEQFF
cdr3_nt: TGCAGCATACGGACAGAAGCTAATGAGCAGTTCTTC